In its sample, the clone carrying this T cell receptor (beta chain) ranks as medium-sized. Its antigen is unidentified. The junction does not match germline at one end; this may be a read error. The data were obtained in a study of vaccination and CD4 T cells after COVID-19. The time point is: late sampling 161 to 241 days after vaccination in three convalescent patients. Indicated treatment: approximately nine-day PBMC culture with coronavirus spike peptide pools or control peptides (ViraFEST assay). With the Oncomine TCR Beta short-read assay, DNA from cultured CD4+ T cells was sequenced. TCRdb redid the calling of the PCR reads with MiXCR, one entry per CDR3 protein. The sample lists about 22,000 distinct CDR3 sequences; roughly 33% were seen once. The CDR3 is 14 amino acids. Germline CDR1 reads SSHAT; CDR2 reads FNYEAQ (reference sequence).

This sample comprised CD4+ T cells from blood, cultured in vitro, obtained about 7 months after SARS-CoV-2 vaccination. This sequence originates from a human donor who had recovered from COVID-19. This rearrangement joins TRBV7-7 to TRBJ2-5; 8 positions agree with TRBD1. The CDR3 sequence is CASSTQGAEETQYF. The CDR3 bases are TGTGCTAGCAGCACGCAGGGGGCGGAAGAGACCCAGTACTTC.